These 2 T cell receptor beta chains were all obtained from the same sample, sequenced in a study of a mutant IDH1 vaccine in newly diagnosed glioma. Assay used: immunoSEQ multiplex PCR; TCRdb lists only in-frame clones, some missing. The sample has approximately 50,000 clones, 70% to 90% seen once. Time point in this sample: week 35, safety follow-up. Every single dose of the vaccine, 300 ug of mutant IDH1 20-mer peptide, came with topical imiquimod. Their antigens are not known. The sample in question was PBMCs, obtained from a glioma patient whose treatment included an IDH1 peptide vaccine. These receptors were collected from a man aged 40-50 years with glioma.

The V and J genes are TRBV10-3 and TRBJ2-7, with a tentative D call TRBD2 (6 bases). This CDR3 is 18 amino acids long. Germline-derived CDR1 and CDR2 are ENHRY and SYGVKD. Trimming left V 3 bases short and J 2 bases short, with 23 bases between. CDR3: CAISDLASRGTAPYEQYF. In DNA, the CDR3 is TGTGCCATCAGTGACCTAGCGAGCCGCGGGACGGCTCCCTACGAGCAGTACTTC.

The V and J genes are TRBV6-5 and TRBJ2-1; maybe TRBD1 (6 bases). Germline loops: CDR1 MNHEY, CDR2 SVGAGI. The length of the CDR3 is 15 residues. Trimming took 7 bases from V and 5 from J, leaving 18 bases between them. CDR3 sequence reads: CASTYRIQGHNEQFF. The DNA for the CDR3 is TGTGCCAGCACCTACCGGATACAGGGACACAATGAGCAGTTCTTC.